This paragraph reports one TCR beta chain. A single heparinised blood sample, averaging about 120 mL, was obtained per donor. Isolation of CD4+ naive, central memory, regulatory and stem cell-like memory cells was achieved by sorting via CD45RO/CCR7/CD25/CD127/CD95/CD27. Sorted populations all exceeded 95% purity. These data come from a study of beta chain features in type 1 diabetes. Study details: Sorted cells from all samples, numbering approximately 100 million, were examined.

Reverse transcription of all isolated RNA meant that expressed TCRB transcripts were sequenced. This table comes from immunoSEQ multiplex PCR, and its TCRdb copy is limited to in-frame clones, with some not included. This sample has 450,000 to 600,000 clones, with around 28% found just once. The source is a man younger than 35 in good health. Material: naive CD4+ T cells from blood.

The CDR3 DNA reads as TGTGCCAGCAGCGCCGACAGGGGGGTCAACGAGCAGTACTTC. Protein product: CASSADRGVNEQYF. The chain joins TRBV9 to TRBJ2-7; TRBD1 matches at 9 bases. Germline CDR1 SGDLS, CDR2 YYNGEE. The CDR3 covers 14 residues. After removal of 3 bases from V and 5 bases from J, the junction contained 6 bases not matched to a gene.